Listed below are T cell receptor beta chains from one sample, sequenced in a study of monozygotic twins with inflammatory bowel disease. TCRdb derives one entry per CDR3 protein from the 5' RACE reads, leaving out DNA. Its table records 350,000 to 550,000 distinct CDR3 sequences. The sequenced sample consisted of blood. The receptors originated from a human donor with ulcerative colitis or Crohn's disease, or a healthy co-twin of an affected twin (not recorded which). The CDR3 runs from the conserved cysteine through the conserved F or W.

j_call,v_call,cdr3_aa
TRBJ2-2,TRBV5-1,CASSFATSNTGELFF
TRBJ2-7,TRBV20-1,CSARSSGGKYEQYF
TRBJ1-5,TRBV28,CASIYQPGRVDQPQHF
TRBJ2-7,TRBV5-1,CASSLGQGPSSYEQYF
TRBJ2-1,TRBV20-1,CSARDPTSGHNEQFF
TRBJ1-1,TRBV27,CASSLSRSQGQGNTEAFF
TRBJ2-1,TRBV5-1,CASSRTGTGYNEQFF
TRBJ1-5,TRBV6-6,CASSYPEGGQPQHF
TRBJ1-2,TRBV5-4,CASTQRQQNYGYTF
TRBJ2-5,TRBV12-3/TRBV12-4,CASSTGGAETQYF
TRBJ2-7,TRBV6-1,CASSQYTGDPYEQYF
TRBJ2-2,TRBV20-1,CSAKGLNPGSNTGELFF
TRBJ2-1,TRBV5-1,CASSLQDSYNEQFF
TRBJ2-1,TRBV7-2,CASSLRGSGNEQFF
TRBJ1-2,TRBV5-1,CASSPGAENYGYTF
TRBJ2-4,TRBV20-1,CSARSPGGNIQYF
TRBJ2-7,TRBV15,CATSREGGYEQYF
TRBJ2-5,TRBV4-2,CASSQAGGTETQYF
TRBJ2-5,TRBV29-1,CSVEGLAGGPETQYF
TRBJ2-3,TRBV6-1,CASGETDTQYF
TRBJ1-1,TRBV28,CASRTETGAFF
TRBJ2-3,TRBV4-1,CASSQGGGGGDTQYF
TRBJ2-7,TRBV24-1,CATSQGDEQYF
TRBJ1-1,TRBV11-2,CATQSHRNTEAFF
TRBJ2-1,TRBV30,CAWSVGAGGSNEQFF
TRBJ2-7,TRBV18,CASSRERASYEQYF
TRBJ2-2,TRBV4-2,CASSGLLGLTGLNTGELFF
TRBJ2-1,TRBV4-1,CASSLTSGGNLEQFF
TRBJ2-1,TRBV29-1,CSVVTPNEQFF
TRBJ2-7,TRBV7-2,CASSLRERLDEQYF
TRBJ2-1,TRBV20-1,CSGSGPDNDQFF
TRBJ2-1,TRBV2,CASNLQREQFF
TRBJ2-2,TRBV5-1,CASSLDPGTNTGELFF
TRBJ2-5,TRBV5-6,CASSLDGPPAETQYF
TRBJ2-7,TRBV6-1,CASRGAKRGYEQYF
TRBJ2-2,TRBV28,CASRGTSKTGELFF
TRBJ2-7,TRBV3-1,CASSYQGLEQYF
TRBJ2-7,TRBV12-3/TRBV12-4,CASNLAATGGAATEQYF
TRBJ2-2,TRBV7-2,CASSLTGQGLTGELFF
TRBJ2-1,TRBV5-1,CASSLDIHNEQFF
TRBJ2-1,TRBV7-3,CASSPQASSSYNEQFF
TRBJ2-7,TRBV20-1,CSASSIPYEQYF
TRBJ2-7,TRBV7-2,CASSPFSGRISYEQYF
TRBJ1-3,TRBV21-1,CASSKVGHLQGTGNTIYF
TRBJ1-5,TRBV28,CASRSDRGLRNQPQHF
TRBJ2-3,TRBV7-2,CASSPEAGTSTDTQYF
TRBJ2-1,TRBV2,CASRELAGTYNEQFF
TRBJ2-1,TRBV5-1,CASSPEPISSYNEQFF
TRBJ1-1,TRBV20-1,CSTGTSTEAFF
TRBJ2-7,TRBV7-2,CASSLEPTASYEQYF
TRBJ1-6,TRBV5-1,CASSLVVEGNSPLHF